This T cell receptor beta chain was sequenced in a study of blood T cell repertoires in COVID-19. For the study at large: Collection of acute and convalescent COVID-19 samples took place in the United States, Italy and Spain.

The V and J ends lost 2 bases and 7 bases, in that order; junction bases with no gene match: 8. Germline assignment: CDR1 ENHRY and CDR2 SYGVKD. The CDR3 runs 16 residues. Under the authors' procedure: Reference gene primers were amplified, and this amplification served to estimate nucleated cell counts. Profiled with immunoSEQ multiplex PCR; TCRdb holds only in-frame clones, not every one. That table furnishes V, J and clone size, whereas the DNA furnished D and trimming. The repertoire holds approximately 440,000 clones, with about nine tenths as singletons. Participants reported their clinical history, and cohort assignment relied on those reports.

The sample taken for sequencing was PBMCs or T cells enriched from blood (not recorded which). The source is a man aged 18 to 35 who had recovered from COVID-19. The rearrangement links TRBV10-3 to TRBJ1-5; TRBD1 matches at 10 bases. As DNA, the CDR3 is TGTGCCATCAGTGAGACGACAGGGGGCGCAGGGCAGCCCCAGCATTTT. This gives the protein CAISETTGGAGQPQHF.